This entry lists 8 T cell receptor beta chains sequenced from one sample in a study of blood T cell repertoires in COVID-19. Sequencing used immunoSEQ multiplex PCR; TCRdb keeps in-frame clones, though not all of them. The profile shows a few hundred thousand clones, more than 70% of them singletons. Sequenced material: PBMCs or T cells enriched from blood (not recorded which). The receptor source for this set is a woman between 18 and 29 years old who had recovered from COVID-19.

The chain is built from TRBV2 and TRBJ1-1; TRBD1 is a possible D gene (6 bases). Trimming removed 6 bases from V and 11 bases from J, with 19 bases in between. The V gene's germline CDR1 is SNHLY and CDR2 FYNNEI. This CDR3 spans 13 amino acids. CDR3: CASSPDGRGAAFF. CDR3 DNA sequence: TGTGCCAGCAGCCCGGACGGCCGGGGGGCTGCTTTCTTT.

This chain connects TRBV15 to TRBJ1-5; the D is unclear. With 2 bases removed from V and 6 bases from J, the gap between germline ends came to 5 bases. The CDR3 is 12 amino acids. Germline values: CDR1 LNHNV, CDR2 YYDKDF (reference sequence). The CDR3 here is CATSRMSQPQHF. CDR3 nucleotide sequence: TGTGCCACCAGCAGAATGAGTCAGCCCCAGCATTTT.

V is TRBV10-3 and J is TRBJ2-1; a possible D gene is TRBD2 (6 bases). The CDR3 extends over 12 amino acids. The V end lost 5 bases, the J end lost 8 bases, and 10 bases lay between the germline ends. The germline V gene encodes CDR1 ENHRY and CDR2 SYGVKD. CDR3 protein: CAISMTSDEQFF. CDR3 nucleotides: TGTGCCATCAGTATGACTAGTGATGAGCAGTTCTTC.

In DNA form, the CDR3 reads TGTGCCAGCAGGCAAAGTTCAGTTGGGACCCAGTACTTC. This sequence encodes CASRQSSVGTQYF. J is TRBJ2-5 and V is TRBV7-2; unclear D gene. Germline V gene data show CDR1 as SGHTA and CDR2 as FQGNSA. The CDR3 extends over 13 amino acids. V lost 6 bases and J 7 bases, leaving 15 bases between the germline ends.

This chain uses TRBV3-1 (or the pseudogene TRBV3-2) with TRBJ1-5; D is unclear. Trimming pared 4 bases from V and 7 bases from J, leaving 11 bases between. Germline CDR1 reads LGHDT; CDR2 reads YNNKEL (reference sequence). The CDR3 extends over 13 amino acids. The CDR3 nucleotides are TGTGCCAGCAGCCCTCGGGAAGGGCAGCCCCAGCATTTT. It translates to CASSPREGQPQHF.

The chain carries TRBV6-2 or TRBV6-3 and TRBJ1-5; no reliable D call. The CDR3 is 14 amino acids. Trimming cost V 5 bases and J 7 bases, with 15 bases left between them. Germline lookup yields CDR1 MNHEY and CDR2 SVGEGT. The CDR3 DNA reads TGTGCCAGCAGTACCGGGGTAATGGGCCAGCCCCAGCATTTT. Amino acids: CASSTGVMGQPQHF.

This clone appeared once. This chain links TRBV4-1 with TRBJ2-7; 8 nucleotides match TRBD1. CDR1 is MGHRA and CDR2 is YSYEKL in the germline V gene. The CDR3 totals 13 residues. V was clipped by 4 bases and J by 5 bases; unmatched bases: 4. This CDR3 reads CASSPPTGDEQYF. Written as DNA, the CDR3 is TGCGCCAGCAGCCCCCCGACAGGGGACGAGCAGTACTTC.

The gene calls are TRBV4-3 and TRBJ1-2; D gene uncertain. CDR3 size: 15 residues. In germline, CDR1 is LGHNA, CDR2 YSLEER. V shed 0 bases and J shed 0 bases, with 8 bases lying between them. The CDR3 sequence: CASSQDLTANYGYTF. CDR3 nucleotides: TGCGCCAGCAGCCAAGATCTAACGGCTAACTATGGCTACACCTTC.